The clone carrying this T cell receptor (beta chain) occurred many times. Trimming at V came to 8 bases and at J to 2 bases, leaving 4 bases not matched to a gene. The germline gives CDR1 MNHNS, CDR2 SASEGT. This CDR3 comprises 13 residues. These data originate in a study of regulatory T cells in long-lasting Graves disease. Investigators prepared the TCR beta libraries by applying iRepertoire HTBI primers and Arm-PCR of CDR3 regions. Using its own MiXCR run on the multiplex PCR reads, TCRdb lists one record per CDR3 protein. This sample has some 500,000 distinct CDR3 sequences, with roughly 15% found just once. The time point was: newly diagnosed GD, antithyroid drugs for less than 3 months. PBMCs were the source of the RNA used for TCR sequencing. A nine-milliliter sample of peripheral blood was drawn into EDTA tubes. In addition, the sample was reused for a study of T cells in Graves' hyperthyroidism and ophthalmopathy. As that report states: RT-PCR in the first round (using the HTBI primer set) targeted the TCR CDR3. Most thyroid clonotypes with frequency above 0.001 were detected in blood.

This sequence originates from a woman in her forties or fifties with Graves disease. The sample consisted of peripheral blood mononuclear cells (PBMCs), taken at new diagnosis, from a patient treated with antithyroid drugs. This chain links TRBV6-1 with TRBJ2-5; TRBD1 aligns across 8 bases. CDR3 nucleotides: TGTGCCAGCGGGGACAGGAGGCAAGAGACCCAGTACTTC. This codes for CASGDRRQETQYF.